This T cell receptor (beta chain) was sequenced for a study of blood T cell repertoires in COVID-19. From germline, CDR1 is MGHRA and CDR2 YSYEKL. The CDR3 has 17 amino acids. The V and J ends lost 4 bases and 2 bases, in that order; junction bases with no gene match: 12. Authors' processing steps: Amplified reference gene primers provided the basis for estimating nucleated cell counts. Assay used: immunoSEQ multiplex PCR; TCRdb lists only in-frame clones, some missing. The D gene and trimming were derived from the DNA, and the V and J assignments and clone size from that table. This table has roughly 120,000 clones, approximately 84% appearing once.

The clonotype was recovered from a woman aged 35 to 49 with acute or convalescent COVID-19. Sequencing was performed on peripheral blood. This chain links TRBV4-1 with TRBJ2-7; 9 nucleotides align to TRBD1. The CDR3 loop reads CASSLRGAGQGTYEQYF. In DNA form, the CDR3 reads TGCGCCAGCAGCCTGAGGGGGGCGGGACAGGGCACCTACGAGCAGTACTTC.